Presented here are 14 T cell receptor beta chains from one specimen sequenced in a study of blood T cell repertoires in COVID-19 (dated by TCRdb to about 2020). The library was produced with the immunoSEQ multiplex PCR assay. The clones in this table, taken by TCRdb from immuneACCESS, are in-frame only. Not every clone is retained; where verified, under half of the shortfall comes from an unresolved V gene, and the cause of the rest is unknown. The sample table records approximately 300,000 clones; 89% of these occur just once. The leading ten clones occupy 1.5% to 2% of the sample. Material for sequencing was peripheral blood. Receptors were obtained from a young woman with COVID-19, enrolled during active disease.

The chain recombines TRBV5-1 with TRBJ2-2; 7 positions agree with TRBD1. Germline lookup yields CDR1 SGHRS and CDR2 YFSETQ. The V and J ends lost 5 bases and 5 bases, in that order; junction bases with no gene match: 9. This CDR3 has 15 amino acids. CDR3 protein: CASSIQGTGTGELFF. The CDR3 nucleotides read TGCGCCAGCAGTATACAGGGGACGGGAACCGGGGAGCTGTTTTTT. The full variable domain, rest sourced from reference TRBV5-1 and TRBJ2-2, is KAGVTQTPRYLIKTRGQQVTLSCSPISGHRSVSWYQQTPGQGLQFLFEYFSETQRNKGNFPGRFSGRQFSNSRSEMNVSTLELGDSALYLCASSIQGTGTGELFFGEGSRLTVL.

This chain joins TRBV5-1 and TRBJ1-1, with a weak D call TRBD1 (6 bases). Germline CDR1 reads SGHRS; CDR2 reads YFSETQ. The V gene lost 6 bases and the J gene lost 2 bases, with 14 bases spanning the gap. The CDR3 has 14 residues. The CDR3 sequence: CASTAGTLNTEAFF. The CDR3 DNA reads as TGCGCCAGCACCGCTGGGACACTAAACACTGAAGCTTTCTTT.

The chain combines TRBV6-5 with TRBJ2-6; weak D call: TRBD2 (6 bases). The CDR3 has 13 amino acids. V was clipped by 10 bases and J by 3 bases, with 10 bases between them. Germline CDR1 and CDR2: MNHEY and SVGAGI. The CDR3 protein is CATRRDGANVLTF. The CDR3, as DNA: TGTGCCACACGGAGGGATGGGGCCAACGTCCTGACTTTC.

In its sample, this clone was seen once. The V gene is TRBV7-2, the J gene TRBJ2-2, with 11 bases matching TRBD2. After removal of 0 bases from V and 1 base from J, the junction contained 7 bases not matched to a gene. CDR1 is SGHTA and CDR2 is FQGNSA in the germline V gene. The CDR3 extends over 19 amino acids. The CDR3 DNA is TGTGCCAGCAGCTTAGCCCCCACTAGCGGGGGTAGGAACACCGGGGAGCTGTTTTTT. Translated: CASSLAPTSGGRNTGELFF.

The chain links TRBV6-6 to TRBJ2-2; 9 bases match TRBD1. From germline, CDR1 is MNHNY and CDR2 SVGAGI (reference sequence). The CDR3 consists of 14 residues. The V segment lost 7 bases and the J segment 7 bases; nucleotides outside the gene matches: 7. The CDR3 bases are TGTGCCAGCAAACAGGGGGCTGGTATCGGGGAGCTGTTTTTT. Residues: CASKQGAGIGELFF.

The J gene is TRBJ1-5, the V gene TRBV5-6, with 8 nucleotides matching TRBD1. The ends lost 3 bases at V and 0 bases at J; junction bases unmatched: 11. The CDR3 has 18 amino acids. Germline V gene sequence: CDR1 SGHDT, CDR2 YYEEEE. The CDR3 is CASSSTGTGRYSNQPQHF. The CDR3 nucleotides read TGTGCCAGCAGCTCTACCGGGACAGGCCGTTATAGCAATCAGCCCCAGCATTTT.

V usage is TRBV19 and J usage is TRBJ1-1, with 12 bases matching TRBD1. The CDR3 is made up of 19 amino acids. Germline V gene data show CDR1 as LNHDA and CDR2 as SQIVND (reference sequence). The V segment lost 3 bases and the J segment 3 bases; nucleotides outside the gene matches: 14. The CDR3 DNA sequence: TGTGCCAGTAGTATGATATTTCGGGGGACAGGGGGCCAGGACACTGAAGCTTTCTTT. Its protein product is CASSMIFRGTGGQDTEAFF.

The gene calls are TRBV27 and TRBJ2-7, with TRBD1 matching 8 bases. Germline V gene lookup returns CDR1 MNHEY and CDR2 SMNVEV (reference sequence). CDR3 size: 15 residues. Losses at the gene ends were 3 bases for V and 2 bases for J; bases not matched to a gene: 6. The CDR3 DNA follows: TGTGCCAGCAGTTTCTCTAGGACAGGGACCTACGAGCAGTACTTC. This codes for CASSFSRTGTYEQYF.

V and J are TRBV5-1 and TRBJ1-3, with TRBD1 as a possible D gene (6 bases). The ends were cut back, 5 bases at V and 2 bases at J, with 14 bases in the middle. The length of the CDR3 is 15 residues. The germline CDR1 and CDR2 sequences are SGHRS and YFSETQ. The CDR3 reads CASSYRVNTGNTIYF. Here the CDR3 DNA reads TGCGCCAGCAGTTACAGGGTTAACACTGGAAACACCATATATTTT.

This sequence joins TRBV7-2 and TRBJ2-3, with 13 positions matching TRBD2. Per germline, CDR1 SGHTA and CDR2 FQGNSA. The CDR3 runs to 15 residues. V gave up 5 bases and J gave up 8 bases; unmatched junction bases: 7. As DNA, the CDR3 is TGTGCCAGCAGCCCCGGACTAGCGGGGGATGGTACGCAGTATTTT. Residues: CASSPGLAGDGTQYF.

This clone turned up a few times. The V and J genes are TRBV7-2 and TRBJ1-5, with 7 bases aligning to TRBD1. The V gene end was trimmed by 5 bases and the J gene end by 6 bases; junction bases not matched to a gene: 7. CDR1 SGHTA and CDR2 FQGNSA come from the germline V gene. The CDR3 contains 14 residues. The CDR3 nucleotides are TGTGCCAGCAGCCCAGACAGGGCCAGTCAGCCCCAGCATTTT. This gives the protein CASSPDRASQPQHF.

V is TRBV7-8 and J is TRBJ2-6; D may be TRBD2 (5 bases). CDR3 size: 15 residues. The germline gives CDR1 SGHVS, CDR2 FQNEAQ. The V end lost 4 bases, the J end lost 0 bases, and 7 bases lay between the germline ends. The CDR3 here is CASSYGSSGANVLTF. For the CDR3, the DNA is TGTGCCAGCAGCTATGGGAGCTCTGGGGCCAACGTCCTGACTTTC.

The chain has TRBV27 and TRBJ1-2; D is possibly TRBD1 (5 bases). Germline V CDR1 and CDR2: MNHEY, SMNVEV (reference sequence). This CDR3 has 13 residues. Trimming pared 3 bases from V and 4 bases from J, leaving 9 bases between. The CDR3 region is CASSFRGSYGYTF. CDR3 DNA sequence: TGTGCCAGCAGTTTTAGGGGCAGCTATGGCTACACCTTC.

The rearrangement links TRBV19 to TRBJ1-3; 7 bases agree with TRBD1. Trimming removed 5 bases from V and 8 bases from J; junction bases left unmatched: 15. The germline V gene has CDR1 LNHDA and CDR2 SQIVND (reference sequence). CDR3 length equals 16 residues. The CDR3 here is CASSSTYRGTRYTIYF. CDR3 DNA sequence: TGTGCCAGTAGTTCCACGTACAGGGGCACGAGGTACACCATATATTTT.